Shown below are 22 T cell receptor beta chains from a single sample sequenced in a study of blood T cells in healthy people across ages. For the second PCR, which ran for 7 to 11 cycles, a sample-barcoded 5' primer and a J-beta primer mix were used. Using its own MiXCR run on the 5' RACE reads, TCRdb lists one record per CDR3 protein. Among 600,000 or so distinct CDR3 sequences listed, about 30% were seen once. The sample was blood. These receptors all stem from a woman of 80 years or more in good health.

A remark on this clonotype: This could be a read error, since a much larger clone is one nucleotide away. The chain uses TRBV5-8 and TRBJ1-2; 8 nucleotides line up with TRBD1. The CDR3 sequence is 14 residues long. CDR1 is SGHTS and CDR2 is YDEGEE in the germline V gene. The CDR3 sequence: CASSSRQGNYGSTF. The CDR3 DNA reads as TGTGCCAGCAGCTCGAGACAGGGGAACTATGGCTCCACCTTC.

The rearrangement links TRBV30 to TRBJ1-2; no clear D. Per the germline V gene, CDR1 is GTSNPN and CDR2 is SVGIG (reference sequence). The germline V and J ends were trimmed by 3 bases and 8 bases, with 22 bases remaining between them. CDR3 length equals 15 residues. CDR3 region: CAWRFSSRSGEGYTF. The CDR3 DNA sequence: TGTGCCTGGAGATTTTCCTCTCGGTCTGGGGAGGGCTACACCTTC.

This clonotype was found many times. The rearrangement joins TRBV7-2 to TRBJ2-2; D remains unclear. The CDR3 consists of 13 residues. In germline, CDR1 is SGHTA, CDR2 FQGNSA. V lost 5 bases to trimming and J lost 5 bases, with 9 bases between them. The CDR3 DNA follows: TGTGCCAGCAGCCCAGACGTGACCGGGGAGCTGTTTTTT. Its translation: CASSPDVTGELFF.

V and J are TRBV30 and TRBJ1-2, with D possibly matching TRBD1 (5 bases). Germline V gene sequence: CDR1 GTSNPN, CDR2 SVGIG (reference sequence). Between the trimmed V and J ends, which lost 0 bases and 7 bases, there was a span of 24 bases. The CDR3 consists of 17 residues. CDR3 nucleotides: TGTGCCTGGAGTGTACCCGCGGTGACGGGGGAAGCGAGTGGCTACACCTTC. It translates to CAWSVPAVTGEASGYTF.

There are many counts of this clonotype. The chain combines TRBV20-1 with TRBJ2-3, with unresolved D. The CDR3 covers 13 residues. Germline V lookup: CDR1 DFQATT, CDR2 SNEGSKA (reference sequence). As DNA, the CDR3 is TGCAGCCGCGAGGACGGAAGCACAGATACGCAGTATTTT. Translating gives CSREDGSTDTQYF.

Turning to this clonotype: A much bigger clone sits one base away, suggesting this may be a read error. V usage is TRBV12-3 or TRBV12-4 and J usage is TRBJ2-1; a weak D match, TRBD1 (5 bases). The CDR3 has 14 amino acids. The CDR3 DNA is TGTGCCAGCAGCCTCCATTCAGCAGGGAATGGGCAGTTCTTC. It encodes CASSLHSAGNGQFF.

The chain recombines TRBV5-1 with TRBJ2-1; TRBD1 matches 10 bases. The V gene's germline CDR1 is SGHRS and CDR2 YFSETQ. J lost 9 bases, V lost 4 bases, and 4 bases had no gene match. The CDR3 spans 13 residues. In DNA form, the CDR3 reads TGCGCCAGCAGCCCGGGACAGGGGTTTGAGCAGTTCTTC. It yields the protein CASSPGQGFEQFF. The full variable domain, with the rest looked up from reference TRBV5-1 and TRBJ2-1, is KAGVTQTPRYLIKTRGQQVTLSCSPISGHRSVSWYQQTPGQGLQFLFEYFSETQRNKGNFPGRFSGRQFSNSRSEMNVSTLELGDSALYLCASSPGQGFEQFFGPGTRLTVL.

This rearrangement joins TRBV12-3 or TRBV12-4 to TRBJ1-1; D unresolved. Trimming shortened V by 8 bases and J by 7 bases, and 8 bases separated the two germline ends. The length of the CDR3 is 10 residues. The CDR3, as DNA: TGTGCCAGCCGCGTAAATGAAGCTTTCTTT. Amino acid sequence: CASRVNEAFF.

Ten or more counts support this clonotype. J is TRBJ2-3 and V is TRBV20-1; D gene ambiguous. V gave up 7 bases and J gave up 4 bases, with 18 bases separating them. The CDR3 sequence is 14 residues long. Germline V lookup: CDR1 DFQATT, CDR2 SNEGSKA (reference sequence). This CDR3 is CSGVFSLGSDTQYF. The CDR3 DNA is TGCAGTGGGGTTTTCAGCTTGGGATCAGATACGCAGTATTTT.

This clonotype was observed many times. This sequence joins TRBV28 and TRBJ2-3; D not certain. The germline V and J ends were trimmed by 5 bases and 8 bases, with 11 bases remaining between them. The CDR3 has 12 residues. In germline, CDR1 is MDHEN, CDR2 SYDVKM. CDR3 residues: CASSGTTSTQYF. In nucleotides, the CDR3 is TGTGCCAGCAGTGGTACCACATCTACGCAGTATTTT.

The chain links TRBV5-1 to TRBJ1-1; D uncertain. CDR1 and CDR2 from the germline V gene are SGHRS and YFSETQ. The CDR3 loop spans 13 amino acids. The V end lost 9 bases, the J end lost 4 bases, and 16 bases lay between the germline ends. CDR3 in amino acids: CATQVGAGTEAFF. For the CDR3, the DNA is TGCGCCACCCAGGTAGGAGCGGGCACTGAAGCTTTCTTT.

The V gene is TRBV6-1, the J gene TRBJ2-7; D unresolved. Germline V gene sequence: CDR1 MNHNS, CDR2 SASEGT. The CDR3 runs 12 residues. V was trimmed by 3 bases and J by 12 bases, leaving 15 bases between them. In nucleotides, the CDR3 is TGTGCCAGCAGTGAGAGGTCTTTTCAGCGGTACTTC. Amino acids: CASSERSFQRYF.

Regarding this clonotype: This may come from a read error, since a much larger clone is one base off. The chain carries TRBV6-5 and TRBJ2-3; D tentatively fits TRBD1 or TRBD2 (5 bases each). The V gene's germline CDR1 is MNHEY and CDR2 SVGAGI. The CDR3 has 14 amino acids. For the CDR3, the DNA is TGTGCCAGCAGTTACACGGACTTCACAGGTACGCAGTATTTT. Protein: CASSYTDFTGTQYF.

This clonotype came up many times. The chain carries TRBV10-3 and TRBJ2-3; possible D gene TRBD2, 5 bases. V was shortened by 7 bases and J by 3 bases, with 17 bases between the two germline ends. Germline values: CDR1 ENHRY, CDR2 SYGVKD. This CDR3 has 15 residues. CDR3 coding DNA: TGTGCCATCAAAGGTGGCGGGTCAGAGACAGATACGCAGTATTTT. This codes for CAIKGGGSETDTQYF.

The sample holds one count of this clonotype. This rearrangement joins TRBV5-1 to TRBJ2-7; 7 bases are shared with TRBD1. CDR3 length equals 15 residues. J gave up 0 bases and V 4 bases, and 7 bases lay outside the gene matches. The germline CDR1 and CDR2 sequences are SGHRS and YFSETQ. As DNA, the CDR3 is TGCGCCAGCAGCCCCGGACAGGATAGCTCCTACGAGCAGTACTTC. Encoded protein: CASSPGQDSSYEQYF.

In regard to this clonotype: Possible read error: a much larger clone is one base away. The CDR3 sequence: CASSYAQGACYEQYF. In DNA, the CDR3 is TGTGCCAGCAGTTACGCGCAGGGGGCTTGCTACGAGCAGTACTTC. The chain employs TRBV6-5 and TRBJ2-7; 8 positions agree with TRBD1. V shed 2 bases and J 3 bases; nucleotides not matched to a gene: 6. The CDR3 contains 15 residues. In germline, CDR1 is MNHEY, CDR2 SVGAGI.

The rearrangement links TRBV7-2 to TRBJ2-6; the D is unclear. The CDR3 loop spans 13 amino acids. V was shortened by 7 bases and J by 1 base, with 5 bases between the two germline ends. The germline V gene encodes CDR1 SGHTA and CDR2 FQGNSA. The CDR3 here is CASKFSGANVLTF. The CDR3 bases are TGTGCCAGCAAGTTTTCTGGGGCCAACGTCCTGACTTTC.

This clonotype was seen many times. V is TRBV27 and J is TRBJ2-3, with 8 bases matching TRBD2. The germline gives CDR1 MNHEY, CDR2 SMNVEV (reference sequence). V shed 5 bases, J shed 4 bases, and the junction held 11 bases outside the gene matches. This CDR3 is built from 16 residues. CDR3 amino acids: CASSPGGTRVPDTQYF. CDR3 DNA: TGTGCCAGCAGTCCTGGCGGGACTAGAGTCCCAGATACGCAGTATTTT.

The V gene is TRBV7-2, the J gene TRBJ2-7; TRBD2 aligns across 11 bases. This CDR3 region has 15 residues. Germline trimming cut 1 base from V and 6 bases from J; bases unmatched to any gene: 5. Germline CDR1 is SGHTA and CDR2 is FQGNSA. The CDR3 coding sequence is TGTGCCAGCAGCTTAGATAGCGGGGGGGCTCTCGAGCAGTACTTC. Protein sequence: CASSLDSGGALEQYF.

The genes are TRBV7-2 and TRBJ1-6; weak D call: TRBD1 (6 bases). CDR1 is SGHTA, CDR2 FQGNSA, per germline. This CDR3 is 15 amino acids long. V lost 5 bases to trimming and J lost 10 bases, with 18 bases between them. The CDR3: CASSPYVQGRSPLHF. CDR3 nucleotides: TGTGCCAGCAGCCCCTATGTCCAGGGGCGGTCACCCCTCCACTTT.

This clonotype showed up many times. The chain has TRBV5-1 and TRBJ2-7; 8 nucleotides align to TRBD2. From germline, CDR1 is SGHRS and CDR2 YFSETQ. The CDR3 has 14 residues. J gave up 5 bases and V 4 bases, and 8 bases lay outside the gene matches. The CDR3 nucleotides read TGCGCCAGCAGCAGGGCGGGGGGCTTGGACGAGCAGTACTTC. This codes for CASSRAGGLDEQYF.

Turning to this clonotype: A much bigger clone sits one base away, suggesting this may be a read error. The chain's CDR3 is CASSTRDPNYGYTF. CDR3 coding DNA: TGTGCCAGCTCAACGAGAGATCCTAACTATGGCTACACCTTC. The chain carries TRBV18 and TRBJ1-2, with no clear D. Per the germline V gene, CDR1 is KGHSH and CDR2 is LQKENI. Trimming removed 5 bases at V and 0 bases at J, with 10 bases between. CDR3 length equals 14 residues.